This TCR beta chain was sequenced in a study of T cells in localized non-small cell lung cancer. Study-wide results and caveats: Uninvolved adjacent lung had more T cell clonality than any other tissue, topping tumor. Among the top 100 tumor clones, a median approximately 55 appeared in adjacent lung.

With regard to this clone: Its target is unknown.

Profiling relied on immunoSEQ multiplex PCR, and the TCRdb table lists in-frame clones only, not all of them. The sample lists around 80,000 clones; 80% were seen once. The junction had 4 bases not matched to a gene; V was cut back by 4 bases and J by 7 bases. The length of the CDR3 is 13 residues. In germline, CDR1 is SGHRS, CDR2 YFSETQ. This sample comprised PBMCs, obtained before any cancer treatment. The chain has TRBV5-1 and TRBJ1-2, with 10 bases that match TRBD1. This receptor was taken from a man aged 35 to 70 with stage II squamous cell lung carcinoma. The CDR3: CASSKGQGSGYTF. Here the CDR3 DNA reads TGCGCCAGCAGCAAGGGACAGGGGAGTGGCTACACCTTC.